The clone carrying this T cell receptor beta chain was observed many times. The antigen is not known. The read stops 3 residues short of the end of the CDR3; the missing end is completed from the germline J gene. TCRdb's copy holds only in-frame clones and misses some; the assay was immunoSEQ multiplex PCR. Singletons are absent from the sample, which has 25,000 or so clones. Germline loops: CDR1 SQVTM, CDR2 ANQGSEA. The CDR3 loop spans 14 amino acids. The trim removed 6 bases at V and 1 base at J, leaving 9 bases unmatched. This specimen belongs to a study of T cell clonality in common variable immunodeficiency. General study points: Compared with controls, CVID subjects had fewer shared TCRbeta clones. Common variable immunodeficiency TCR beta sequences reportedly had fewer deletions and N-nucleotide insertions. CVID subjects had higher TCRbeta clonality than healthy controls, most marked in about a third.

The V call is TRBV29-1, the J call TRBJ2-7, with 7 bases matching TRBD2. This receptor was obtained from a human donor with common variable immunodeficiency. The sample comprised peripheral blood mononuclear cells. The CDR3 bases that were read are TGCAGCGTAGCCATGAGCGGGGTTTCCTACGAG. It specifies CSVAMSGVSYE. In full, the CDR3 reads CSVAMSGVSYEQYF.